This is a list of T cell receptor beta chains from one sample in a study of OX40 agonist ivuxolimab in advanced cancers. Using immunoSEQ multiplex PCR, the repertoire was profiled, and TCRdb retains in-frame clones only, with some absent. The table records tens of thousands of clones, about four fifths of them present only once. Here the sequenced sample was CD4+ or CD8+ T cells sorted from blood, taken in a trial of the OX40 agonist ivuxolimab. The receptors shown here come from an adult with an advanced solid tumor such as melanoma, head and neck, liver or kidney cancer. CDR3s include the opening cysteine and the closing phenylalanine or tryptophan. A D gene is named only where the DNA matches it firmly. Some rows have no size entry. The others give once, few or many, or a class for an expanded clone.

D: TRBD1
J: TRBJ1-1
V: TRBV28
size: -
CDR3: CASSLLDGTVNTEAFF
DNA: TGTGCCAGCAGCCTCCTGGACGGGACAGTGAACACTGAAGCTTTCTTT

D: TRBD2
J: TRBJ2-7
V: TRBV2
size: once
CDR3: CASSEERGGYEQYF
DNA: TGTGCCAGCAGTGAGGAGCGGGGGGGCTACGAGCAGTACTTC

D: -
J: TRBJ2-6
V: TRBV19
size: -
CDR3: CASRLQGISSGANVLTF
DNA: TGTGCCAGTCGCCTACAGGGAATCAGCTCTGGGGCCAACGTCCTGACTTTC

D: -
J: TRBJ1-1
V: TRBV5-1
size: -
CDR3: CASSPVSVGNTEAFF
DNA: TGCGCCAGCAGCCCTGTTTCCGTTGGGAACACTGAAGCTTTCTTT

D: -
J: TRBJ1-1
V: TRBV30
size: -
CDR3: CAWSVVGNTEAFF
DNA: TGTGCCTGGAGTGTCGTAGGAAACACTGAAGCTTTCTTT

D: -
J: TRBJ1-1
V: TRBV7-2
size: -
CDR3: CASSSSGTEAFF
DNA: TGTGCCAGCAGCTCGTCCGGGACAGAAGCTTTCTTT

D: -
J: TRBJ2-7
V: TRBV19
size: -
CDR3: CASSSLHEQYF
DNA: TGTGCCAGTAGTTCTCTCCACGAGCAGTACTTC

D: -
J: TRBJ2-3
V: TRBV7-6
size: -
CDR3: CASSLGGTADTQYF
DNA: TGTGCCAGCAGCTTAGGAGGGACCGCAGATACGCAGTATTTT

D: TRBD1
J: TRBJ1-3
V: TRBV6-6
size: -
CDR3: CASSGNRGLSGNTIYF
DNA: TGTGCCAGCAGCGGAAACAGGGGCCTCTCTGGAAACACCATATATTTT

D: TRBD2
J: TRBJ2-5
V: TRBV27
size: -
CDR3: CASSQRGQETQYF
DNA: TGTGCCAGCAGTCAGCGGGGGCAAGAGACCCAGTACTTC

D: -
J: TRBJ2-7
V: TRBV5-1
size: -
CDR3: CASSFSGTPSKYEQYF
DNA: TGCGCCAGCAGCTTTTCCGGGACTCCCAGCAAATACGAGCAGTACTTC